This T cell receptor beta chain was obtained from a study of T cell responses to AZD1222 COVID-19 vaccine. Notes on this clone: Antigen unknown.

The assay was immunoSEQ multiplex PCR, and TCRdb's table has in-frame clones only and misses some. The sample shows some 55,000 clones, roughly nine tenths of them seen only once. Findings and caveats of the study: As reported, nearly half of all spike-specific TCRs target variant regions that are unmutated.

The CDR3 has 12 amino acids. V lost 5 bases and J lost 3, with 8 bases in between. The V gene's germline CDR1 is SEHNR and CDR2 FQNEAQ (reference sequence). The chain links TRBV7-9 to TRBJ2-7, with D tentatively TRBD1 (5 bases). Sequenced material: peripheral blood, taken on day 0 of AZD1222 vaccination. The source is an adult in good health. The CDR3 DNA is TGTGCCAGCAGCCCCACAGGCTACGAGCAGTACTTC. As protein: CASSPTGYEQYF.